Given below is one T cell receptor beta chain in context. The target of this receptor is not known. Base quality data are lacking; no much larger clone is found one base away. The sample is drawn from a study of T cell responses to AZD1222 COVID-19 vaccine listed by TCRdb under 2021. About the investigation overall: A total of 233 trial participants underwent TCR sequencing, of whom roughly 210 had received two doses of AZD1222 and about 26 had received two doses of the MenACWY control vaccine. Enrollment into the trials was organized by age into subgroups of 18-55, 56-69 and 70-plus years, and those subgroups contained approximately 160, 26 and 62 TCR-sequenced participants, respectively.

Results and caveats for the whole study, not just this receptor: CD4 TCRs associated with the vaccine covered the entire spike protein, and the dominant responses were in regions 160-218 and 743-854. After two AZD1222 doses, both the breadth and the depth of spike-specific TCRs were significantly higher than at day 0 and than in MenACWY recipients. In the small 56-69-year group, the increase in depth fell short of significance, most likely because of low power. Reportedly, almost half of the unique spike-specific TCRs recognized epitopes lying outside the regions that are mutated in the B.1.351 and B.1.1.7 variants. Because no samples from the day 14 peak response were available, repertoires could be characterized only after the peak T cell response. Only 5 to 7 AZD1222 recipients were SARS-CoV-2 seropositive at baseline, limiting conclusions about previously exposed vaccinees. Participants were mostly white British and included more females than males, and it was suggested by the authors that clonal diversity may have been underestimated.

The CDR3 regions of human TCRbeta chains were subjected to immunosequencing. From the authors' description of their analysis: TCRs in the repertoires were matched against a reference library of SARS-CoV-2-specific TCRs that had been generated with the MIRA antigen-specificity platform. Breadth meant the fraction of unique TCRs that were SARS-CoV-2-associated, whereas depth meant the fraction of total T cells that were SARS-CoV-2-associated. Each spike-specific TCR was assigned to its reactive spike region and to a CD4 or CD8 class using the MIRA data. Log10-transformed breadth and depth values were compared by one-way ANOVA with Sidak's multiple comparisons tests. TCRdb re-hosts the immuneACCESS table, in-frame sequences only. Its copies lack some clones; in the studies checked, an unresolved V gene accounts for under half of them, and the cause for the rest is not known. Clone size and V and J calls were adopted from that table, with D and trimming inferred from the DNA. The sample records around 94,000 clones, 85% of which are singletons. The ten largest account for roughly 4.3% of the sample.

What the time point label conveys for this sample: about 28 days (+/-7) after the second vaccine dose. AZD1222 recipients given second doses at about 4 weeks or at about 12 weeks were pooled, since spike-specific TCR depth and breadth were not found to differ between the two schedules. Vaccinee samples were obtained from the UK trials COV001 and COV002, which included a single-blind randomized controlled phase 2/3 trial of AZD1222 (ChAdOx1 nCoV-19) in healthy adults. For TCRbeta chain sequencing, PBMC samples from trial participants were taken at day 0 and at day 28 after the second dose. The sequenced sample was peripheral blood, obtained 28 days after the second AZD1222 dose. The receptor was isolated from an adult who received the AZD1222 COVID-19 vaccine.

For the CDR3, the sequence is CASSTPGGPYEQYF. At the DNA level, the sequence is TGTGCCAGCAGTACTCCCGGAGGCCCCTACGAGCAGTACTTC. The rearrangement joined TRBV27 to TRBJ2-7; matching of 5 bases hints at TRBD2 as the D gene. V is cut by 5 bases and J by 2 bases, and the space between the germline ends is 13 bases. CDR1 and CDR2 are drawn from the germline V gene (reference sequence): MNHEY, SMNVEV. Taken from cysteine to phenylalanine, the CDR3 has 14 residues. The DNA shown is the 42-base CDR3, in frame from base 1.